Listed below are T cell receptor beta chains from one sample, sequenced in a study of blood T cell repertoires in COVID-19. The repertoire was sequenced with immunoSEQ multiplex PCR; TCRdb's copy has only in-frame clones and lacks some. The table has 100,000 to 130,000 clones, about nine tenths seen once. Sequencing input: peripheral blood. These receptors were obtained from a woman under 40 with acute or convalescent COVID-19. Each CDR3 is given with its conserved first and last residue. Fields, in order: clone size, J gene, D gene, V gene, CDR3 DNA, CDR3 protein. D genes are given only for firm matches. Clone size is not always given. Where it is, it says once, few, many or a class for expanded clones.

clone size: NA
J gene: TRBJ2-3
D gene: NA
V gene: TRBV14
CDR3 DNA: TGTGCCAGCAGCCAAGGGAGATATTATACGCAGTATTTT
CDR3 protein: CASSQGRYYTQYF

clone size: once
J gene: TRBJ2-1
D gene: NA
V gene: TRBV3-1/TRBV3-2
CDR3 DNA: TGTGCCAGCAGCCAAGGGGGCCTAAGTCGGTACAATGAGCAGTTCTTC
CDR3 protein: CASSQGGLSRYNEQFF

clone size: NA
J gene: TRBJ2-7
D gene: TRBD2
V gene: TRBV6-5
CDR3 DNA: TGTGCCAGCAGTTACTCCCCTAGCGGTATCTCCTACGAGCAGTACTTC
CDR3 protein: CASSYSPSGISYEQYF

clone size: once
J gene: TRBJ2-3
D gene: NA
V gene: TRBV5-6
CDR3 DNA: TGTGCCAGCAGCTTTGGGGGCCCCGATACGCAGTATTTT
CDR3 protein: CASSFGGPDTQYF

clone size: NA
J gene: TRBJ1-1
D gene: NA
V gene: TRBV19
CDR3 DNA: TGTGCCAGTAGTACTCGGGTATTGAACACTGAAGCTTTCTTT
CDR3 protein: CASSTRVLNTEAFF

clone size: NA
J gene: TRBJ1-6
D gene: TRBD1
V gene: TRBV28
CDR3 DNA: TGTGCCAGCAGTGGGGTGACAGGGGGCTTATCCTATAATTCACCCCTCCACTTT
CDR3 protein: CASSGVTGGLSYNSPLHF

clone size: NA
J gene: TRBJ2-4
D gene: TRBD1
V gene: TRBV5-1
CDR3 DNA: TGCGCCAGCAGCTCGGGACAGGCCAAAAACATTCAGTACTTC
CDR3 protein: CASSSGQAKNIQYF

clone size: NA
J gene: TRBJ1-5
D gene: NA
V gene: TRBV7-8
CDR3 DNA: TGTGCCAGCAGCTTAGGGACAGTGAATCAGCCCCAGCATTTT
CDR3 protein: CASSLGTVNQPQHF

clone size: NA
J gene: TRBJ1-2
D gene: NA
V gene: TRBV12-3/TRBV12-4
CDR3 DNA: TGTGCCAGCAGCCAGGCACCCGACTATGGCTACACCTTC
CDR3 protein: CASSQAPDYGYTF

clone size: NA
J gene: TRBJ2-3
D gene: NA
V gene: TRBV7-9
CDR3 DNA: TGTGCCAGCAGCTTCACTACAGGACTACCCTTCGATACGCAGTATTTT
CDR3 protein: CASSFTTGLPFDTQYF

clone size: few
J gene: TRBJ1-2
D gene: TRBD1
V gene: TRBV2
CDR3 DNA: TGTGCCAGCAGGGATACAGGGGCCACGTACTTTAACTATGGCTACACCTTC
CDR3 protein: CASRDTGATYFNYGYTF